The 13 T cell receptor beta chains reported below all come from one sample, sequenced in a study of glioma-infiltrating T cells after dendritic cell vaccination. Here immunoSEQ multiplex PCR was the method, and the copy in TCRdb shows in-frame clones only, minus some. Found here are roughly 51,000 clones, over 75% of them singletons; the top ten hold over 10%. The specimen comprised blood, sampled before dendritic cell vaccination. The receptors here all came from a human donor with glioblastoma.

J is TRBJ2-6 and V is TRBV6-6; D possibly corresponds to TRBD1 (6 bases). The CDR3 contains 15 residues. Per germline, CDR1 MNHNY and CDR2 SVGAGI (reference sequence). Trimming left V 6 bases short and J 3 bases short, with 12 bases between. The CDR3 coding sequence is TGTGCCAGCAGATCAACAGGGTTTGGGGCCAACGTCCTGACTTTC. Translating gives CASRSTGFGANVLTF.

The CDR3 sequence: CASSLVKGGETQYF. CDR3 in DNA: TGTGCCAGCAGCTTGGTCAAAGGGGGAGAGACCCAGTACTTC. This chain uses TRBV5-4 with TRBJ2-5, with D possibly matching TRBD1 (6 bases). The CDR3 contains 14 residues. Germline V gene data show CDR1 as SGHNT and CDR2 as YYREEE (reference sequence). The germline V and J ends were trimmed by 0 bases and 4 bases, with 10 bases remaining between them.

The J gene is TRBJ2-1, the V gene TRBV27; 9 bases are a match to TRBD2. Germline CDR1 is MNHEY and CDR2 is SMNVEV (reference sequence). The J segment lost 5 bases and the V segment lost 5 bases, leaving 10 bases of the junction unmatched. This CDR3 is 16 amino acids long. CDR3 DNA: TGTGCCAGCAGTAAACGTCACCTAGCGGGGAACAATGAGCAGTTCTTC. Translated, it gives CASSKRHLAGNNEQFF.

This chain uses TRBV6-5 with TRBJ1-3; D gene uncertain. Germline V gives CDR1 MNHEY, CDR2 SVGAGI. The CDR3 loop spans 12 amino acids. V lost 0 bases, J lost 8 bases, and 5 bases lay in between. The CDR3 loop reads CASSYSGDTIYF. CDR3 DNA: TGTGCCAGCAGTTACTCGGGAGACACCATATATTTT.

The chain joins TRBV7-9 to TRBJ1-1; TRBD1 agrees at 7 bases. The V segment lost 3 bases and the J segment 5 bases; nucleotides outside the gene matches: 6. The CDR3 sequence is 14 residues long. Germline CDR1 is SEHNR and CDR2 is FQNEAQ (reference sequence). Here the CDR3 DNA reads TGTGCCAGCAGCTTCAGACAGGGAAGGACTGAAGCTTTCTTT. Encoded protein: CASSFRQGRTEAFF. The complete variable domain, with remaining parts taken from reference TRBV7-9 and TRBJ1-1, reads DTGVSQNPRHKITKRGQNVTFRCDPISEHNRLYWYRQTLGQGPEFLTYFQNEAQLEKSRLLSDRFSAERPKGSFSTLEIQRTEQGDSAMYLCASSFRQGRTEAFFGQGTRLTVV.

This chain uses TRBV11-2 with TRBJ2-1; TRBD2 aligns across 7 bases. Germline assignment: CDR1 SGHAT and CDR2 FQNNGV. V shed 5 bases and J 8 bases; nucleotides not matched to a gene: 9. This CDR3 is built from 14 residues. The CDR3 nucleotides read TGTGCCAGCAGCCCGAGGACTAGTCGCCATGAGCAGTTCTTC. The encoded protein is CASSPRTSRHEQFF.

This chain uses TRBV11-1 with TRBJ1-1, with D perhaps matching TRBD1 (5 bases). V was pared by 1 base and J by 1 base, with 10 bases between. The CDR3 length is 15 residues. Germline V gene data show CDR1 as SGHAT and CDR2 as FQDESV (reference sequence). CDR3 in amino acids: CASSLVGRQNTEAFF. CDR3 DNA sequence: TGTGCCAGCAGCTTAGTGGGGCGCCAGAACACTGAAGCTTTCTTT.

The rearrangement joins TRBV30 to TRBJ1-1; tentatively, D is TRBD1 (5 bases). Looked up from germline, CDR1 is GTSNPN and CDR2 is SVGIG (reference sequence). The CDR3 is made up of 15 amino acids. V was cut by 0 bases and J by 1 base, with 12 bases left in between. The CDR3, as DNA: TGTGCCTGGAGTGTATGGGGGGGAGCGAACACTGAAGCTTTCTTT. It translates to CAWSVWGGANTEAFF.

The CDR3: CASSQVAGVDGYTF. The CDR3 bases are TGCGCCAGCAGCCAAGTAGCAGGGGTTGATGGCTACACCTTC. The rearrangement joins TRBV4-3 to TRBJ1-2; weak D call: TRBD1 (6 bases). The V end lost 1 base, the J end lost 6 bases, and 12 bases lay between the germline ends. Germline CDR1 LGHNA, CDR2 YSLEER. The CDR3 runs 14 residues.

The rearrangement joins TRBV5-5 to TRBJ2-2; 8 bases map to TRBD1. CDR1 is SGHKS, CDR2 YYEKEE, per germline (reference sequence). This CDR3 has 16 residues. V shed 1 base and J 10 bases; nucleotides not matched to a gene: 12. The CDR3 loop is CASSLSPGQGAKELFF. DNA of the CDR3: TGTGCCAGCAGCTTGTCCCCGGGGCAGGGGGCAAAGGAGCTGTTTTTT.

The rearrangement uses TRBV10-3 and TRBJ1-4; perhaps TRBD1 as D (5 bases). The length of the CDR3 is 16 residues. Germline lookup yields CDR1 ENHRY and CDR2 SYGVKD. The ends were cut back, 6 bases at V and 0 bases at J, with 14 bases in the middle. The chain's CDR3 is CAISDSALPTNEKLFF. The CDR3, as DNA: TGTGCCATCAGCGACAGCGCCCTTCCAACTAATGAAAAACTGTTTTTT.

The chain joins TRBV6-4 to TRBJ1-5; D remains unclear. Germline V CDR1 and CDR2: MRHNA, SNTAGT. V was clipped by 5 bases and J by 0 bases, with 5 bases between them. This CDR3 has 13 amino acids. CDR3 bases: TGTGCCAGCAGTCCGGGTAGCAATCAGCCCCAGCATTTT. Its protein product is CASSPGSNQPQHF.

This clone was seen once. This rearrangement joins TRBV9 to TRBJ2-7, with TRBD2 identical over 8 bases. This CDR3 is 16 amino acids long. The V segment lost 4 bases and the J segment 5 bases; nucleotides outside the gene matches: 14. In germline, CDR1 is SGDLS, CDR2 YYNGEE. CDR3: CASSPRGGLGIHEQYF. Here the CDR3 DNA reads TGTGCCAGCAGCCCCCGGGGGGGACTAGGTATCCACGAGCAGTACTTC.